A single sample gave rise to the 21 T cell receptor beta chains below, sequenced in a study of T cells in tuberculosis. Time point given: new active TB diagnosis, blood taken before or within 7 days of starting treatment. Using immunoSEQ multiplex PCR, the repertoire was profiled, and TCRdb retains in-frame clones only, with some absent. The top ten clones hold more than 4.5% of a sample with some 30,000 clones, around 88% of them seen once. The input for sequencing was PBMCs, taken at tuberculosis diagnosis. These receptors originate from an adult with tuberculosis.

The gene calls are TRBV6-1 and TRBJ1-2; 7 bases are shared with TRBD1. This CDR3 contains 16 residues. J lost 2 bases, V lost 1 base, and 7 bases had no gene match. Looked up from germline, CDR1 is MNHNS and CDR2 is SASEGT. DNA for the CDR3: TGTGCCAGCAGTGAAGGTGTAGGGGACAGCAACTATGGCTACACCTTC. This encodes CASSEGVGDSNYGYTF.

The J gene is TRBJ2-1, the V gene TRBV14, with 9 bases that match TRBD2. The CDR3 has 18 amino acids. Germline loops: CDR1 SGHDN, CDR2 FVKESK. The V segment lost 2 bases and the J segment 0 bases; nucleotides outside the gene matches: 8. CDR3 loop: CASSQSLAGPSSYNEQFF. CDR3 nucleotide sequence: TGTGCCAGCAGCCAAAGCCTAGCGGGGCCTAGCTCCTACAATGAGCAGTTCTTC.

The CDR3 protein is CASRQQGQQRNTIYF. The CDR3 bases are TGTGCCAGCAGGCAACAGGGACAGCAAAGAAACACCATATATTTT. The rearrangement joins TRBV6-6 to TRBJ1-3; TRBD1 matches at 7 bases. With V trimmed by 6 bases and J by 5 bases, 10 bases remained unmatched. The CDR3 totals 15 residues. Germline assignment: CDR1 MNHNY and CDR2 SVGAGI (reference sequence).

The chain joins TRBV15 to TRBJ2-7; 9 bases map to TRBD2. This CDR3 is built from 14 residues. Trimming cost V 5 bases and J 1 base; bases outside gene matches: 3. Germline V CDR1 and CDR2: LNHNV, YYDKDF (reference sequence). CDR3: CATSGGRGSYEQYF. In nucleotides, the CDR3 is TGTGCCACCAGCGGCGGGAGGGGGTCCTACGAGCAGTACTTC.

This chain connects TRBV11-2 to TRBJ2-6; tentatively, D is TRBD2 (7 bases). V lost 5 bases and J 5 bases, leaving 16 bases between the germline ends. From germline, CDR1 is SGHAT and CDR2 FQNNGV. The CDR3 extends over 16 amino acids. The CDR3 is CASSPIQGGRANVLTF. Here the CDR3 DNA reads TGTGCCAGCAGCCCGATACAGGGAGGGAGGGCCAACGTCCTGACTTTC.

The V call is TRBV27, the J call TRBJ1-5; D remains ambiguous. The CDR3 has 13 amino acids. Germline CDR1 and CDR2: MNHEY and SMNVEV (reference sequence). Trimming left V 2 bases short and J 6 bases short, with 8 bases between. This CDR3 reads CASSLTVGQPQHF. For the CDR3, the DNA is TGTGCCAGCAGTTTAACAGTCGGTCAGCCCCAGCATTTT.

The chain combines TRBV18 with TRBJ2-5; D unclear. The CDR3 is 15 amino acids. In germline, CDR1 is KGHSH, CDR2 LQKENI. Trimming cost V 6 bases and J 1 base, with 15 bases left between them. This chain's CDR3 is CASSTPNSLQETQYF. The CDR3 nucleotides are TGTGCCAGCTCTACGCCCAACAGCCTCCAAGAGACCCAGTACTTC.

The J gene is TRBJ2-5, the V gene TRBV19, with D perhaps matching TRBD1 (5 bases). Trimming removed 5 bases at V and 2 bases at J, with 18 bases between. Per the germline V gene, CDR1 is LNHDA and CDR2 is SQIVND (reference sequence). CDR3 length: 16 amino acids. Written as DNA, the CDR3 is TGTGCCAGTAGTGGAGTCAGGACACCGACGCAAGAGACCCAGTACTTC. It translates to CASSGVRTPTQETQYF.

The chain is built from TRBV5-1 and TRBJ1-4, with D possibly TRBD1 on 5 matching bases. Germline lookup yields CDR1 SGHRS and CDR2 YFSETQ. The CDR3 runs 15 residues. Trimming shortened V by 0 bases and J by 0 bases, and 6 bases separated the two germline ends. The CDR3, as DNA: TGCGCCAGCAGCTTGGAGGGGACAACTAATGAAAAACTGTTTTTT. It encodes CASSLEGTTNEKLFF.

With regard to this clone: Other DNA sequences in this sample translate to the same CDR3. The rearrangement joins TRBV28 to TRBJ2-1, with TRBD1 identical over 8 bases. Germline CDR1 reads MDHEN; CDR2 reads SYDVKM. The V gene end was trimmed by 6 bases and the J gene end by 2 bases; junction bases not matched to a gene: 6. CDR3 length: 15 residues. The DNA of the CDR3 is TGTGCCAGCAGCTCTCCGGGACAGGCCTACAATGAGCAGTTCTTC. This gives the protein CASSSPGQAYNEQFF.

The gene calls are TRBV19 and TRBJ2-7; 12 bases map to TRBD1. Germline values: CDR1 LNHDA, CDR2 SQIVND (reference sequence). Trimming removed 6 bases from V and 5 bases from J; junction bases left unmatched: 5. The CDR3 is made up of 14 amino acids. CDR3 bases: TGTGCCAGTAGCAGGGACAGGGGGCGAAACGAGCAGTACTTC. Translated, it gives CASSRDRGRNEQYF.

The sample holds one count of this clone. The V gene is TRBV5-6, the J gene TRBJ2-5; 12 nucleotides agree with TRBD2. CDR1 and CDR2 from the germline V gene are SGHDT and YYEEEE. This CDR3 is 15 amino acids long. V dropped 2 bases and J dropped 2; count of bases not matched to a gene: 1. The CDR3 nucleotides are TGTGCCAGCAGCTTTCTAGCGGGAGGGCAAGAGACCCAGTACTTC. Amino acid sequence: CASSFLAGGQETQYF.

On this clone itself: Germline is not matched at one junction end, which may reflect a read error. V usage is TRBV11-2 and J usage is TRBJ2-1; 8 positions match TRBD2. The germline V gene encodes CDR1 SGHAT and CDR2 FQNNGV. This CDR3 has 15 amino acids. CDR3 in amino acids: CASSLATGGYTEQFF. CDR3 coding DNA: TGTGCCAGCAGCTTAGCAACGGGAGGGTACACTGAGCAGTTCTTC. Full variable domain (rest looked up from reference TRBV11-2 and TRBJ2-1): EAGVAQSPRYKIIEKRQSVAFWCNPISGHATLYWYQQILGQGPKLLIQFQNNGVVDDSQLPKDRFSAERLKGVDSTLKIQPAKLEDSAVYLCASSLATGGYTEQFFGPGTRLTVL.

This clone showed up just once. The genes are TRBV10-2 and TRBJ1-1, with a weak D call TRBD1 (6 bases). V lost 2 bases and J 6 bases, leaving 10 bases between the germline ends. The germline CDR1 and CDR2 sequences are WSHSY and SAAADI. This CDR3 is 13 amino acids long. As DNA, the CDR3 is TGCGCCAGCAGTGAGGGGGGCTCCTCTGAAGCTTTCTTT. Translating gives CASSEGGSSEAFF.

The rearrangement links TRBV6-1 to TRBJ2-2, with 14 bases aligning to TRBD2. The V gene end was trimmed by 4 bases and the J gene end by 5 bases; junction bases not matched to a gene: 3. The CDR3 has 16 amino acids. CDR1 is MNHNS, CDR2 SASEGT, per germline. The DNA for the CDR3 is TGTGCCAGCAGTGCCCGGACTAGCGGGAGGACCGGGGAGCTGTTTTTT. Its translation: CASSARTSGRTGELFF.

The CDR3 reads CASIRGNTEAFF. CDR3 bases: TGTGCCAGCATCAGGGGAAACACTGAAGCTTTCTTT. V usage is TRBV21-1 and J usage is TRBJ1-1; whether TRBD1, the table's D call, matches the DNA was not checked. TRBV21-1 counts as a pseudogene. The CDR3 sequence is 12 residues long.

This clone was observed once. The chain couples TRBV5-6 to TRBJ1-1; possibly TRBD1 for D (6 bases). Germline V lookup: CDR1 SGHDT, CDR2 YYEEEE. V was pared by 3 bases and J by 5 bases, with 11 bases between. This CDR3 spans 13 amino acids. CDR3 sequence reads: CASSWGGGTEAFF. In DNA, the CDR3 is TGTGCCAGCAGCTGGGGGGGCGGGACTGAAGCTTTCTTT.

The chain joins TRBV4-1 to TRBJ1-1; D gene ambiguous. CDR3 size: 12 residues. Germline V gives CDR1 MGHRA, CDR2 YSYEKL. V was clipped by 8 bases and J by 0 bases, with 7 bases between them. In DNA form, the CDR3 reads TGCGCCAGCGGGGAGATGAACACTGAAGCTTTCTTT. This codes for CASGEMNTEAFF.

The V call is TRBV30, the J call TRBJ1-2; a possible D gene is TRBD1 (6 bases). Trimming cost V 1 base and J 0 bases, with 15 bases left between them. There are 16 residues in the CDR3. In germline, CDR1 is GTSNPN, CDR2 SVGIG (reference sequence). The CDR3 sequence is CAWSEGHLNPNYGYTF. CDR3 in DNA: TGTGCCTGGAGTGAGGGACATCTCAACCCTAACTATGGCTACACCTTC.

The J gene is TRBJ2-1, the V gene TRBV30; 15 nucleotides match TRBD2. The V gene end was trimmed by 4 bases and the J gene end by 6 bases; junction bases not matched to a gene: 10. This CDR3 has 17 amino acids. Germline CDR1 is GTSNPN and CDR2 is SVGIG (reference sequence). Here the CDR3 reads CAWTGGLAGGQGNEQFF. CDR3 nucleotide sequence: TGTGCCTGGACCGGAGGACTAGCGGGGGGGCAAGGCAATGAGCAGTTCTTC.

The chain couples TRBV27 to TRBJ1-1, with D tentatively TRBD1 (6 bases). Trimming removed 1 base at V and 2 bases at J, with 23 bases between. The CDR3 totals 19 residues. Per germline, CDR1 MNHEY and CDR2 SMNVEV (reference sequence). The CDR3 loop reads CASSLLGLAGVPFNTEAFF. CDR3 nucleotides: TGTGCCAGCAGTTTATTAGGGTTGGCAGGGGTCCCGTTTAACACTGAAGCTTTCTTT.